This is a list of T cell receptor beta chains from one sample in a study of blood T cells in healthy people across ages. TCRdb ran MiXCR on the 5' RACE reads and lists one entry per CDR3 protein. The sample has roughly 1.9 million distinct CDR3 sequences; about two fifths are singletons. The sequenced material came from blood. These receptors were collected from a human donor in good health. The CDR3 runs from the conserved cysteine through the conserved F or W. D genes are given only for firm matches. The size entry is marked missing in some rows and otherwise reads once, few, many or a size class.

J gene: TRBJ1-2
D gene: .
clone size: few
V gene: TRBV2
CDR3 protein: CASSRDGAMYGYTF
CDR3 DNA: TGTGCCAGCAGCCGGGACGGGGCGATGTATGGCTACACCTTC

J gene: TRBJ2-4
D gene: .
clone size: few
V gene: TRBV9
CDR3 protein: CASSVEGRRDIQYF
CDR3 DNA: TGTGCCAGCAGCGTAGAGGGTCGGCGGGACATTCAGTACTTC

J gene: TRBJ1-3
D gene: .
clone size: few
V gene: TRBV12-3/TRBV12-4
CDR3 protein: CASTQGTSPGNTIYF
CDR3 DNA: TGTGCCAGCACCCAAGGGACAAGCCCTGGAAACACCATATATTTT

J gene: TRBJ2-7
D gene: .
clone size: .
V gene: TRBV6-5
CDR3 protein: CASSYSDRFSYEQYF
CDR3 DNA: TGTGCCAGCAGTTACTCGGACAGATTTTCCTACGAGCAGTACTTC

J gene: TRBJ1-1
D gene: .
clone size: .
V gene: TRBV4-3
CDR3 protein: CVSSQLRAAEAFF
CDR3 DNA: TGCGTCAGCAGCCAATTGCGGGCTGCTGAAGCTTTCTTT

J gene: TRBJ1-1
D gene: .
clone size: .
V gene: TRBV5-1
CDR3 protein: CASSLGPQGSNTEAFF
CDR3 DNA: TGCGCCAGCAGCTTGGGGCCTCAGGGCTCGAACACTGAAGCTTTCTTT

J gene: TRBJ2-1
D gene: .
clone size: .
V gene: TRBV7-5
CDR3 protein: CISVSEAGVAGTNNEQFF
CDR3 DNA: .

J gene: TRBJ2-3
D gene: TRBD2
clone size: few
V gene: TRBV11-2
CDR3 protein: CASSQIESGGVLDTQYF
CDR3 DNA: TGTGCCAGCAGCCAAATTGAGAGCGGGGGGGTCTTAGATACGCAGTATTTT

J gene: TRBJ2-3
D gene: .
clone size: few
V gene: TRBV24-1
CDR3 protein: CATSIGYSTDTQYF
CDR3 DNA: TGTGCCACCAGTATAGGGTATAGTACAGATACGCAGTATTTT

J gene: TRBJ2-5
D gene: TRBD1
clone size: .
V gene: TRBV6-5
CDR3 protein: CASRFFRDSEETQYF
CDR3 DNA: TGTGCCAGCAGATTCTTCCGGGACAGTGAAGAGACCCAGTACTTC

J gene: TRBJ2-7
D gene: .
clone size: .
V gene: TRBV13
CDR3 protein: CASSVRLAYEQYF
CDR3 DNA: TGTGCCAGCAGCGTCCGTCTAGCCTACGAGCAGTACTTC

J gene: TRBJ2-5
D gene: TRBD2
clone size: .
V gene: TRBV20-1
CDR3 protein: CSAGLAGAETQYF
CDR3 DNA: TGCAGTGCTGGACTAGCGGGGGCTGAGACCCAGTACTTC

J gene: TRBJ2-2
D gene: .
clone size: .
V gene: TRBV27
CDR3 protein: CASSLRDRAGELFF
CDR3 DNA: TGTGCCAGCAGTCTGAGGGATCGGGCCGGGGAGCTGTTTTTT

J gene: TRBJ2-7
D gene: TRBD1
clone size: .
V gene: TRBV15
CDR3 protein: CATSRERQGGSEQYF
CDR3 DNA: TGTGCCACCAGCAGGGAAAGACAGGGTGGCTCCGAGCAGTACTTC

J gene: TRBJ1-2
D gene: .
clone size: few
V gene: TRBV28
CDR3 protein: CASNSGFSLGDYGYTF
CDR3 DNA: TGTGCCAGCAATAGTGGCTTCTCCTTGGGAGACTATGGCTACACCTTC

J gene: TRBJ2-4
D gene: .
clone size: .
V gene: TRBV7-2
CDR3 protein: CASSLGQLINIQYF
CDR3 DNA: TGTGCCAGCAGCTTAGGGCAGCTGATAAACATTCAGTACTTC

J gene: TRBJ1-1
D gene: TRBD1
clone size: .
V gene: TRBV6-5
CDR3 protein: CASSYHDRVTTAFF
CDR3 DNA: TGTGCCAGCAGTTACCATGACAGGGTTACGACTGCTTTCTTT

J gene: TRBJ2-7
D gene: .
clone size: .
V gene: TRBV9
CDR3 protein: CASSPRDHGDEQYF
CDR3 DNA: TGTGCCAGCAGCCCCCGGGATCACGGGGACGAGCAGTACTTC

J gene: TRBJ2-3
D gene: TRBD2
clone size: few
V gene: TRBV7-2
CDR3 protein: CASSQGRAGGTDTQYF
CDR3 DNA: TGTGCCAGCAGCCAGGGGCGAGCGGGGGGCACAGATACGCAGTATTTT

J gene: TRBJ2-7
D gene: TRBD2
clone size: .
V gene: TRBV6-5
CDR3 protein: CASSHSGAMKETKYF
CDR3 DNA: TGTGCCAGCAGCCATAGCGGGGCGATGAAAGAGACCAAGTACTTC

J gene: TRBJ2-4
D gene: .
clone size: .
V gene: TRBV28
CDR3 protein: CASSKQVTKNIQYF
CDR3 DNA: TGTGCCAGCAGTAAACAGGTCACCAAAAACATTCAGTACTTC

J gene: TRBJ1-2
D gene: .
clone size: few
V gene: TRBV7-2
CDR3 protein: CASSVGQNSNYGYTF
CDR3 DNA: TGTGCCAGCAGCGTCGGACAGAACTCTAACTATGGCTACACCTTC

J gene: TRBJ2-5
D gene: .
clone size: many
V gene: TRBV7-9
CDR3 protein: CASSPDPQETQYF
CDR3 DNA: TGTGCCAGCAGCCCGGACCCTCAAGAGACCCAGTACTTC

J gene: TRBJ2-1
D gene: TRBD2
clone size: .
V gene: TRBV20-1
CDR3 protein: CSAPGTSGDNEQFF
CDR3 DNA: TGCAGTGCTCCCGGGACTAGTGGGGACAATGAGCAGTTCTTC

J gene: TRBJ1-2
D gene: TRBD1
clone size: .
V gene: TRBV7-9
CDR3 protein: CASSLTGTGNNYGYTF
CDR3 DNA: TGTGCCAGCAGCTTGACCGGGACAGGGAATAACTATGGCTACACCTTC

J gene: TRBJ1-2
D gene: TRBD1
clone size: .
V gene: TRBV2
CDR3 protein: CAGAGQGAVGYTF
CDR3 DNA: TGTGCCGGGGCGGGACAGGGGGCTGTTGGCTACACCTTC

J gene: TRBJ1-2
D gene: .
clone size: .
V gene: TRBV6-5
CDR3 protein: CASSYSPPGQANYGYTF
CDR3 DNA: TGTGCCAGCAGTTACTCCCCCCCTGGGCAGGCGAACTATGGCTACACCTTC

J gene: TRBJ2-1
D gene: .
clone size: few
V gene: TRBV7-2
CDR3 protein: CASSLVNIEQFF
CDR3 DNA: TGTGCCAGCAGCTTAGTAAATATTGAGCAGTTCTTC

J gene: TRBJ2-5
D gene: .
clone size: few
V gene: TRBV20-1
CDR3 protein: CSARDAAGTQETQYF
CDR3 DNA: TGCAGTGCTAGAGACGCGGCGGGGACCCAAGAGACCCAGTACTTC

J gene: TRBJ2-4
D gene: .
clone size: .
V gene: TRBV7-9
CDR3 protein: CASSFADSEQYF
CDR3 DNA: TGTGCCAGCAGCTTTGCGGACTCAGAGCAGTACTTC

J gene: TRBJ1-4
D gene: .
clone size: .
V gene: TRBV18
CDR3 protein: CASATQGITNEKLFF
CDR3 DNA: TGTGCCAGCGCTACCCAGGGAATCACTAATGAAAAACTGTTTTTT

J gene: TRBJ1-5
D gene: .
clone size: .
V gene: TRBV4-1
CDR3 protein: CASSQRWAGENQPQHF
CDR3 DNA: TGCGCCAGCAGCCAAAGGTGGGCAGGGGAAAATCAGCCCCAGCATTTT

J gene: TRBJ1-5
D gene: .
clone size: .
V gene: TRBV27
CDR3 protein: CASSLYYGDKQPQHF
CDR3 DNA: TGTGCCAGCAGTTTATACTATGGGGATAAGCAGCCCCAGCATTTT

J gene: TRBJ2-7
D gene: .
clone size: .
V gene: TRBV29-1
CDR3 protein: CSVVFGSYEQYF
CDR3 DNA: TGCAGCGTGGTGTTTGGCAGCTACGAGCAGTACTTC

J gene: TRBJ2-6
D gene: .
clone size: .
V gene: TRBV9
CDR3 protein: CASSATQFRAPFIPGANVLTF
CDR3 DNA: TGTGCCAGCAGCGCTACGCAATTCAGGGCCCCCTTTATCCCTGGGGCCAACGTCCTGACTTTC

J gene: TRBJ2-1
D gene: .
clone size: .
V gene: TRBV6-2/TRBV6-3
CDR3 protein: CASSDLYTRDGDHNEQFF
CDR3 DNA: TGTGCCAGCAGTGACCTATACACCCGAGACGGGGACCACAATGAGCAGTTCTTC

J gene: TRBJ1-2
D gene: .
clone size: few
V gene: TRBV6-5
CDR3 protein: CASSYSEGVSYGYTF
CDR3 DNA: TGTGCCAGCAGTTACTCGGAGGGAGTTAGCTATGGCTACACCTTC

J gene: TRBJ2-7
D gene: TRBD2
clone size: .
V gene: TRBV28
CDR3 protein: CASSFAVGLGAYEQYF
CDR3 DNA: TGTGCCAGCAGTTTTGCTGTAGGACTAGGGGCCTACGAGCAGTACTTC

J gene: TRBJ2-1
D gene: .
clone size: .
V gene: TRBV20-1
CDR3 protein: CSASDQGGYNEQFF
CDR3 DNA: TGCAGTGCTAGTGACCAGGGGGGATACAATGAGCAGTTCTTC

J gene: TRBJ1-2
D gene: .
clone size: .
V gene: TRBV7-9
CDR3 protein: CASAIGGSGYGYTF
CDR3 DNA: TGTGCCAGCGCGATAGGGGGTTCGGGCTATGGCTACACCTTC

J gene: TRBJ1-1
D gene: .
clone size: few
V gene: TRBV6-2/TRBV6-3
CDR3 protein: CASRGAVTNTEAFF
CDR3 DNA: TGTGCCAGTCGAGGCGCGGTGACGAACACTGAAGCTTTCTTT

J gene: TRBJ1-1
D gene: .
clone size: .
V gene: TRBV29-1
CDR3 protein: CSVVHLSSPAEAFF
CDR3 DNA: TGCAGCGTTGTCCATTTATCTTCGCCAGCGGAAGCTTTCTTT

J gene: TRBJ2-1
D gene: .
clone size: .
V gene: TRBV11-1
CDR3 protein: CAGSPQRGTMGEQFF
CDR3 DNA: TGTGCCGGCAGCCCCCAACGTGGTACAATGGGTGAGCAGTTCTTC

J gene: TRBJ2-1
D gene: TRBD2
clone size: few
V gene: TRBV5-1
CDR3 protein: CASSQWVSSGYNEQFF
CDR3 DNA: TGCGCCAGCAGCCAATGGGTCTCTAGCGGGTACAATGAGCAGTTCTTC

J gene: TRBJ1-1
D gene: .
clone size: .
V gene: TRBV9
CDR3 protein: CASSVETGNTEAFF
CDR3 DNA: TGTGCCAGCAGCGTAGAAACAGGGAACACTGAAGCTTTCTTT